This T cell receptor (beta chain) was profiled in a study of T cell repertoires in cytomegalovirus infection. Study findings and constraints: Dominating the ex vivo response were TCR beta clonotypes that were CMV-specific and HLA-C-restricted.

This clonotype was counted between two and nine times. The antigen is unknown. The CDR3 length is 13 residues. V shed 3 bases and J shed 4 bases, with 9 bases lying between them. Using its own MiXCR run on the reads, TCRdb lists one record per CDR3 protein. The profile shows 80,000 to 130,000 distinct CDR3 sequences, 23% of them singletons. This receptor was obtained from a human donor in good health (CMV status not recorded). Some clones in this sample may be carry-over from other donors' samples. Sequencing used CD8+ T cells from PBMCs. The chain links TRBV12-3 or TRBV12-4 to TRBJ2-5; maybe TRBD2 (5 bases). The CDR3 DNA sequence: TGTGCCAGCAGTTTTGGAGGAGCAGAGACCCAGTACTTC. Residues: CASSFGGAETQYF.